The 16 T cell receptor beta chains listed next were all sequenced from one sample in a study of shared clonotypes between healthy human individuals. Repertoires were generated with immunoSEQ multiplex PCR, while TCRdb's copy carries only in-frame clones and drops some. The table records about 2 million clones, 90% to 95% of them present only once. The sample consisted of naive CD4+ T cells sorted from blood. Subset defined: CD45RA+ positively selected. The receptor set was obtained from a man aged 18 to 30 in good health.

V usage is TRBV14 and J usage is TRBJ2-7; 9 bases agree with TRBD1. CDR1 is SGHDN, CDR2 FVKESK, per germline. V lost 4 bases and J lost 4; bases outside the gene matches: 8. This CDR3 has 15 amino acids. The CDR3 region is CASSLPGQGRYEQYF. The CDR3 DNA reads TGTGCCAGCAGCCTTCCGGGACAGGGTCGATACGAGCAGTACTTC.

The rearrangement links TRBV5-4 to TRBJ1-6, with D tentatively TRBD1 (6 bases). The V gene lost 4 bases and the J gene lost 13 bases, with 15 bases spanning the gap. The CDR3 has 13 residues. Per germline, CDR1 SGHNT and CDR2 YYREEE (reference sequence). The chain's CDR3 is CASSGNDRTPLHF. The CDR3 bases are TGTGCCAGCAGCGGGAATGACAGGACCCCCCTCCACTTT.

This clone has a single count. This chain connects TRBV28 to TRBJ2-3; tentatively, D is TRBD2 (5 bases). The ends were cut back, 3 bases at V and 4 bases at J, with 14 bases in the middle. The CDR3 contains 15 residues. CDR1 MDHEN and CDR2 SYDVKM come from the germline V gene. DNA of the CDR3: TGTGCCAGCAGTTTCGGGGATAACGGCCCAGATACGCAGTATTTT. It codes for CASSFGDNGPDTQYF.

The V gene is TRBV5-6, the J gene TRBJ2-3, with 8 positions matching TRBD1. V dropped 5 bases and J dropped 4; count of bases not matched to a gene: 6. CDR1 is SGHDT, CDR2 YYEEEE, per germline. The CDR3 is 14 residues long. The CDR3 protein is CASRRGQGADTQYF. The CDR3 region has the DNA TGTGCCAGCAGACGCGGACAGGGCGCAGATACGCAGTATTTT. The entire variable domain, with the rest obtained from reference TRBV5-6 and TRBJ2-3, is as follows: DAGVTQSPTHLIKTRGQQVTLRCSPKSGHDTVSWYQQALGQGPQFIFQYYEEEERQRGNFPDRFSGHQFPNYSSELNVNALLLGDSALYLCASRRGQGADTQYFGPGTRLTVL.

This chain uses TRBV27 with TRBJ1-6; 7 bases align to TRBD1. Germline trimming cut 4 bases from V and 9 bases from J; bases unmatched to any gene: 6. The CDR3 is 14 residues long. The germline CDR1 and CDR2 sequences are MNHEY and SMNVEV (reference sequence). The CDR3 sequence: CASSSRQGGSPLHF. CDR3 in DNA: TGTGCCAGCAGTTCCCGACAGGGTGGTTCACCCCTCCACTTT.

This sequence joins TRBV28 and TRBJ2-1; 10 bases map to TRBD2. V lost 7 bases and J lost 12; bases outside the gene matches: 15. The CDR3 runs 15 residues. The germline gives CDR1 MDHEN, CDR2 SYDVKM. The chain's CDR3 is CASTTGASGGLAQFF. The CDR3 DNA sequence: TGTGCCAGCACCACAGGGGCTAGCGGGGGTCTGGCGCAGTTCTTC. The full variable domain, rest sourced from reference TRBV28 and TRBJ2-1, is DVKVTQSSRYLVKRTGEKVFLECVQDMDHENMFWYRQDPGLGLRLIYFSYDVKMKEKGDIPEGYSVSREKKERFSLILESASTNQTSMYLCASTTGASGGLAQFFGPGTRLTVL.

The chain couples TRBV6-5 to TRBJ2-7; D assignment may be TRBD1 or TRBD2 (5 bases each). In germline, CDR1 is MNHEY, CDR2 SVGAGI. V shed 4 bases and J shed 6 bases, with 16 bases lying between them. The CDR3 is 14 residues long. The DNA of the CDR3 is TGTGCCAGCAGTTTCAACCGGGGCCCGGGCGAGCAGTACTTC. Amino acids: CASSFNRGPGEQYF.

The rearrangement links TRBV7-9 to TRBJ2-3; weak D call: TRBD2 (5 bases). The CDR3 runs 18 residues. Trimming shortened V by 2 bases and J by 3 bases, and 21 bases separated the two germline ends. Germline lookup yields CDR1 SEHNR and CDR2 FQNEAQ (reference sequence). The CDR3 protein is CASSLSYLGHGGTDTQYF. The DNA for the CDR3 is TGTGCCAGCAGCTTATCTTACCTAGGCCACGGCGGGACAGATACGCAGTATTTT.

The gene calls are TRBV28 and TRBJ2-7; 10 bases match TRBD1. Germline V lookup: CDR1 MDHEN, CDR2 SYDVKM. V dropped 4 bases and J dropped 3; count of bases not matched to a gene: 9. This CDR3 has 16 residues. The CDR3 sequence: CASSSPGQGTVYEQYF. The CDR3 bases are TGTGCCAGCAGTTCCCCGGGACAGGGGACCGTCTACGAGCAGTACTTC.

The CDR3 sequence is CAGGTLGNQPQHF. The CDR3 nucleotides are TGTGCCGGGGGGACCTTGGGTAATCAGCCCCAGCATTTT. The rearrangement uses TRBV28 and TRBJ1-5, with D perhaps matching TRBD1 (5 bases). This CDR3 spans 13 amino acids. The germline gives CDR1 MDHEN, CDR2 SYDVKM. V was cut by 11 bases and J by 4 bases, with 15 bases left in between.

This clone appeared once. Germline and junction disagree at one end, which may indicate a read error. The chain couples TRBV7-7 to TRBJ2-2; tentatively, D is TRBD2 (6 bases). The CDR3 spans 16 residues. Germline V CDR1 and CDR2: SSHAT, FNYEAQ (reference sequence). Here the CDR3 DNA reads TGTGCTAGCAGCCCCACCGGGACTCCGAACACCGGGGAGCTGTTTTTT. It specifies CASSPTGTPNTGELFF.

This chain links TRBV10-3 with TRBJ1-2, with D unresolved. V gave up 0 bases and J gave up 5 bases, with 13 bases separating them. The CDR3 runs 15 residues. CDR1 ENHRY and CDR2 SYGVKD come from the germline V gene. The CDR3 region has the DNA TGTGCCATCAGTGAGTCGATGGGGTTAGGATATGGCTACACCTTC. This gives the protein CAISESMGLGYGYTF.

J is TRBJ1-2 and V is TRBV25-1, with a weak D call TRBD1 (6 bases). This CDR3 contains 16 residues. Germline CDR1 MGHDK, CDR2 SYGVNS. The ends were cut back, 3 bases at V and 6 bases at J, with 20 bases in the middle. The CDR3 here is CASSDSGPRGSDGYTF. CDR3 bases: TGTGCCAGCAGTGACTCCGGCCCCAGGGGTTCGGATGGCTACACCTTC.

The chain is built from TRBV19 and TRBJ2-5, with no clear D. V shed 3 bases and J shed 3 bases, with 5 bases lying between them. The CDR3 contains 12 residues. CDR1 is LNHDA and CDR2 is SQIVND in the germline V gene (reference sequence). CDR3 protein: CASSIQKETQYF. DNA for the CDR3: TGTGCCAGTAGTATTCAAAAAGAGACCCAGTACTTC.

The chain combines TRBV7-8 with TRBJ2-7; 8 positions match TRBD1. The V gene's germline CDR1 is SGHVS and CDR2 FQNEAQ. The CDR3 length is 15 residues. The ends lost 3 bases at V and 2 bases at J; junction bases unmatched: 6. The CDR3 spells CASSFSGQEPYEQYF. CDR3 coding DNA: TGTGCCAGCAGCTTTTCGGGACAGGAACCCTACGAGCAGTACTTC. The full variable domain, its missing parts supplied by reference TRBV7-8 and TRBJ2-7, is GAGVSQSPRYKVAKRGQDVALRCDPISGHVSLFWYQQALGQGPEFLTYFQNEAQLDKSGLPSDRFFAERPEGSVSTLKIQRTQQEDSAVYLCASSFSGQEPYEQYFGPGTRLTVT.

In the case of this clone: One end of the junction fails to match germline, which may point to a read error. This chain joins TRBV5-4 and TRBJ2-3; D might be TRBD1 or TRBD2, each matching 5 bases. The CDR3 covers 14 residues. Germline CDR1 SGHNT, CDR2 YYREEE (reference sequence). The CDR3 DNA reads TGTGCCGGCAGCGGACAATTAAGCACAGATACGCAGTATTTT. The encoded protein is CAGSGQLSTDTQYF.